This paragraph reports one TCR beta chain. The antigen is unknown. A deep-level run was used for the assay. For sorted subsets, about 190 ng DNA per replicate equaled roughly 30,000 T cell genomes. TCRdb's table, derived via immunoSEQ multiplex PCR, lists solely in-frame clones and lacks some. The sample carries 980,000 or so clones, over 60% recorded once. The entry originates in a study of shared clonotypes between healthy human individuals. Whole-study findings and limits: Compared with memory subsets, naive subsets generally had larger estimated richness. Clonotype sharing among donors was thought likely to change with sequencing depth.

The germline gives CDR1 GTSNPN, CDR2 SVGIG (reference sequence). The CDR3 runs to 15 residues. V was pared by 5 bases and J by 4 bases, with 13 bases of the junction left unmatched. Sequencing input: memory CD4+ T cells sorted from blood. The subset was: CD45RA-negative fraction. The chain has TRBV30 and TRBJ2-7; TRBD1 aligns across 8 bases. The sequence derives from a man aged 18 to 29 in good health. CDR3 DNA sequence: TGTGCCTGGGGTCCAGGGGGCCTCGCAATGTACGAGCAGTACTTC. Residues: CAWGPGGLAMYEQYF. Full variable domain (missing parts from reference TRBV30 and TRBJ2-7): SQTIHQWPATLVQPVGSPLSLECTVEGTSNPNLYWYRQAAGRGLQLLFYSVGIGQISSEVPQNLSASRPQDRQFILSSKKLLLSDSGFYLCAWGPGGLAMYEQYFGPGTRLTVT.